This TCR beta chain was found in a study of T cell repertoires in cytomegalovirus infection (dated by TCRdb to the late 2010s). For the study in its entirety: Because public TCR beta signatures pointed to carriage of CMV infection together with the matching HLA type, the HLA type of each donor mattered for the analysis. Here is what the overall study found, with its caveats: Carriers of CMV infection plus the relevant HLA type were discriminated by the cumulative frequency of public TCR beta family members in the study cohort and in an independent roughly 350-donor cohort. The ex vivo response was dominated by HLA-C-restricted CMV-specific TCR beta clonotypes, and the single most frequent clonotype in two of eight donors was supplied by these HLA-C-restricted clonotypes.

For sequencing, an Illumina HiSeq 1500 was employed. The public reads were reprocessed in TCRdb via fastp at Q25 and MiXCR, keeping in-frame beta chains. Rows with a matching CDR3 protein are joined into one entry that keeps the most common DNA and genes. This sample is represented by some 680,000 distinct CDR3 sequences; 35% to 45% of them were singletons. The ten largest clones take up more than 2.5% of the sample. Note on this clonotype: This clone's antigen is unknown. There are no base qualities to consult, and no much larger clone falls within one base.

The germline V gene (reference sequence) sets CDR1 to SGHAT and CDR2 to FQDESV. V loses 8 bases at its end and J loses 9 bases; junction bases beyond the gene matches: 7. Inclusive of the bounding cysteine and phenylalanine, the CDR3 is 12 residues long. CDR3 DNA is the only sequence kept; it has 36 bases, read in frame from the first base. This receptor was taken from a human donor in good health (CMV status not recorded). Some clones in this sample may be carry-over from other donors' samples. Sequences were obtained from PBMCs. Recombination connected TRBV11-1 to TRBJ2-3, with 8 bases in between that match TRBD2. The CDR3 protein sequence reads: CASSREGHTQYF. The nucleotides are TGTGCCAGCTCCCGGGAGGGGCACACGCAGTATTTT.